This T cell receptor beta chain stems from a study of monozygotic twins with inflammatory bowel disease. One blood sample of approximately 2.7 ml was taken from each donor. Germline V gives CDR1 MNHNY, CDR2 SVGAGI (reference sequence). The CDR3 contains 13 residues. TCRdb reprocessed the 5' RACE reads and stores each CDR3 protein as one record, lacking DNA. This sample's clone table lists approximately 400,000 distinct CDR3 sequences. The rearrangement links TRBV6-6 to TRBJ1-5; TCRdb gives TRBD1 as the D gene, but with no DNA this cannot be confirmed. Source material: blood. The TCR comes from a human donor with ulcerative colitis or Crohn's disease, or a healthy co-twin of an affected twin (not recorded which). CDR3 loop: CASRTGLNQPQHF.